This T cell receptor beta chain is from a study of brain T cells in children with intractable seizures. Study-level points and caveats: Absence of clones before surgery may stem from lower sequencing depth.

At least one anti-epileptic drug was given before surgery. V was pared by 2 bases and J by 2 bases, with 13 bases between. The germline gives CDR1 MNHNY, CDR2 SVGAGI (reference sequence). The CDR3 runs to 16 residues. On this clone itself: What it binds is unknown.

Repertoires were generated with immunoSEQ multiplex PCR, while TCRdb's copy carries only in-frame clones and drops some. The top ten clones hold approximately 25% of a sample with some 80,000 clones, 91% of them seen once. The chain joins TRBV6-6 to TRBJ1-3; D call uncertain. This receptor was taken from a girl aged 2 to 9 with Rasmussen encephalitis and intractable seizures. The sample consisted of peripheral blood, taken at surgery. The CDR3 DNA sequence: TGTGCCAGCAGTTACAATCCGGAACCCCCTGGAAACACCATATATTTT. It encodes CASSYNPEPPGNTIYF.